A selection of T cell receptor beta chains follows, all from one sample in a study of blood T cell repertoires in COVID-19. TCRdb's table, derived via immunoSEQ multiplex PCR, lists solely in-frame clones and lacks some. The table records about 97,000 clones, over 75% of them present only once. The sample was peripheral blood. The origin of the receptors is a human donor in a cohort sampled during active COVID-19. Both conserved end residues are part of each CDR3. The D gene is left open where the match is weak. For some rows the clone size is stated as once, few or many, or as a class when expanded; others skip it.

v_call: TRBV3-1/TRBV3-2; clone_size: -; d_call: -; j_call: TRBJ2-3; cdr3_nt: TGTGCCAGCAGCCAGGCCCTGGCCAGGGTGGATACGCAGTATTTT; cdr3_aa: CASSQALARVDTQYF
v_call: TRBV25-1; clone_size: -; d_call: TRBD2; j_call: TRBJ2-7; cdr3_nt: TGTGCCAGCAGCGGGGGGGGAGGCGAGCAGTACTTC; cdr3_aa: CASSGGGGEQYF
v_call: TRBV7-2; clone_size: -; d_call: TRBD2; j_call: TRBJ2-1; cdr3_nt: TGTGCCAGCAGGGTTACTAGCGGGACTTTGAATGAGCAGTTCTTC; cdr3_aa: CASRVTSGTLNEQFF
v_call: TRBV5-4; clone_size: -; d_call: TRBD1; j_call: TRBJ1-2; cdr3_nt: TGTGCCAGCAGCTCCGGGACAGGGGTTAGTGGGGGCTATGGCTACACCTTC; cdr3_aa: CASSSGTGVSGGYGYTF
v_call: TRBV6-6; clone_size: -; d_call: TRBD1; j_call: TRBJ2-7; cdr3_nt: TGTGCCAGCAGTGGACCGGGACAGGGAGCCTACGAGCAGTACTTC; cdr3_aa: CASSGPGQGAYEQYF
v_call: TRBV7-3; clone_size: -; d_call: TRBD1; j_call: TRBJ2-6; cdr3_nt: TGTGCCAGCAGCCTTCAGGGGGCGTATGGGGCCAACGTCCTGACTTTC; cdr3_aa: CASSLQGAYGANVLTF
v_call: TRBV12-3/TRBV12-4; clone_size: -; d_call: -; j_call: TRBJ2-3; cdr3_nt: TGTGCCAGCAAACTACAGGGCACAGATACGCAGTATTTT; cdr3_aa: CASKLQGTDTQYF
v_call: TRBV11-2; clone_size: -; d_call: -; j_call: TRBJ2-7; cdr3_nt: TGTGCCAGCAGCTTCCCTCTACGCGAGCAGTACTTC; cdr3_aa: CASSFPLREQYF
v_call: TRBV10-3; clone_size: -; d_call: TRBD2; j_call: TRBJ2-1; cdr3_nt: TGTGCCATCAGTGAGGCGGGGACTAGCGGAACCTCCTACAATGAGCAGTTCTTC; cdr3_aa: CAISEAGTSGTSYNEQFF
v_call: TRBV27; clone_size: -; d_call: TRBD2; j_call: TRBJ2-7; cdr3_nt: TGTGCCAGCAGTTTAGCTTGGCGGGAGGGCCTCAACGAGCAGTACTTC; cdr3_aa: CASSLAWREGLNEQYF
v_call: TRBV2; clone_size: few; d_call: -; j_call: TRBJ1-5; cdr3_nt: TGTGCCAGCAGTGATAACAGGGGCAATCAGCCCCAGCATTTT; cdr3_aa: CASSDNRGNQPQHF
v_call: TRBV24-1; clone_size: -; d_call: -; j_call: TRBJ1-2; cdr3_nt: TGTGCCACCACCGCGACGACAGGTCCGGGGGGCTACACCTTC; cdr3_aa: CATTATTGPGGYTF
v_call: TRBV5-1; clone_size: -; d_call: TRBD1; j_call: TRBJ2-7; cdr3_nt: TGCGCCAGTAATCCGGGACAGGGCCACTACGAGCAGTACTTC; cdr3_aa: CASNPGQGHYEQYF
v_call: TRBV9; clone_size: -; d_call: -; j_call: TRBJ2-3; cdr3_nt: TGTGCCAGCAGCGTAGTAATAGGCACAGATACGCAGTATTTT; cdr3_aa: CASSVVIGTDTQYF
v_call: TRBV5-6; clone_size: -; d_call: TRBD2; j_call: TRBJ2-2; cdr3_nt: TGTGCCAGCAGCTCACTGGGACTAGCGGGAGTTCCGTATCCCGGGGAGCTGTTTTTT; cdr3_aa: CASSSLGLAGVPYPGELFF
v_call: TRBV5-1; clone_size: -; d_call: -; j_call: TRBJ2-7; cdr3_nt: TGCGCCAGCGCTGAGGCCGGTGACTACGAGCAGTACTTC; cdr3_aa: CASAEAGDYEQYF
v_call: TRBV11-2; clone_size: few; d_call: -; j_call: TRBJ2-1; cdr3_nt: TGTGCCAGCAGCTCACAGGGTGCCAATGAGCAGTTCTTC; cdr3_aa: CASSSQGANEQFF